This TCR beta chain was captured in a study of blood T cells in healthy people across ages. Next came a second PCR, run for about 6 to 11 cycles, which used a sample-barcoded 5' primer along with a J-beta primer mix. Template switching added a 12-random-nucleotide identifier to every cDNA molecule. Every sample gave at least 3 million paired-end reads containing CDR3. TCRdb analysed the 5' RACE reads with MiXCR anew, one entry per CDR3 protein. Here the sample spans some 760,000 distinct CDR3 sequences, roughly 25% being singletons. General study points: The long-lived group displayed more naive CD4+ cells, plus higher diversity, than the aged donors did. Any conclusive comparison of naive versus antigen-experienced cells was prevented by using unsorted PBMCs.

This clonotype was observed a handful of times. Its specificity is unknown. The CDR3 has 14 residues. Trimming shortened V by 0 bases and J by 7 bases, and 8 bases separated the two germline ends. CDR1 is SGHRS and CDR2 is YFSETQ in the germline V gene. The same sample was also studied in work on T cells of mothers and their children.

The receptor was isolated from a boy between 10 and 17 years old in good health. The V and J genes are TRBV5-1 and TRBJ1-6; the D gene is possibly TRBD1 (5 bases). The specimen was blood. The CDR3 loop is CASSLEGPNSPLHF. DNA for the CDR3: TGCGCCAGCAGCTTGGAGGGGCCCAATTCACCCCTCCACTTT.